These 19 T cell receptor beta chains were sequenced from one sample in a study of OX40 agonist ivuxolimab in advanced cancers. Library prep was done by the immunoSEQ multiplex PCR assay. The immuneACCESS repertoire file appears here via TCRdb, limited to in-frame rearrangements. These files lack a portion of the clones; in checked studies, under half of the deficit traces to unresolved V genes, and the cause of the others is not known. For this sample the table gives 25,000 to 35,000 clones, of which roughly four fifths were detected only once. Of the sample, 9.5% to 15% falls within the top ten clones. The starting material was CD4+ or CD8+ T cells sorted from blood, obtained in a trial of the OX40 agonist ivuxolimab. All receptors come from an adult with an advanced solid tumor such as melanoma, head and neck, liver or kidney cancer.

This sequence joins TRBV7-9 and TRBJ1-2; possible D gene TRBD1, 6 bases. Germline V gives CDR1 SEHNR, CDR2 FQNEAQ (reference sequence). This CDR3 comprises 14 residues. Trimming took 5 bases from V and 4 from J, leaving 14 bases between them. The CDR3 DNA reads as TGTGCCAGCAGCAGGAGGGGGAAAGTCTATGGCTACACCTTC. Protein: CASSRRGKVYGYTF.

The chain carries TRBV30 and TRBJ1-2; D call uncertain. Germline V CDR1 and CDR2: GTSNPN, SVGIG (reference sequence). V lost 1 base, J lost 5 bases, and 11 bases lay in between. The CDR3 runs to 13 residues. The CDR3 spells CAWSAPLIYGYTF. CDR3 nucleotide sequence: TGTGCCTGGAGTGCCCCCCTTATTTATGGCTACACCTTC. Variable domain in full (rest from reference TRBV30 and TRBJ1-2): SQTIHQWPATLVQPVGSPLSLECTVEGTSNPNLYWYRQAAGRGLQLLFYSVGIGQISSEVPQNLSASRPQDRQFILSSKKLLLSDSGFYLCAWSAPLIYGYTFGSGTRLTVV.

The rearrangement joins TRBV18 to TRBJ1-4, with unresolved D. V lost 2 bases to trimming and J lost 0 bases, with 4 bases between them. CDR3 length equals 14 residues. The germline V gene encodes CDR1 KGHSH and CDR2 LQKENI. CDR3 sequence (DNA): TGTGCCAGCTCACCAGGGGCAACTAATGAAAAACTGTTTTTT. Encoded protein: CASSPGATNEKLFF. Combining the CDR3 with reference TRBV18 and TRBJ1-4 gives the whole variable domain NAGVMQNPRHLVRRRGQEARLRCSPMKGHSHVYWYRQLPEEGLKFMVYLQKENIIDESGMPKERFSAEFPKEGPSILRIQQVVRGDSAAYFCASSPGATNEKLFFGSGTQLSVL.

This clone appeared a few times. The gene calls are TRBV4-1 and TRBJ1-2; 10 bases fit TRBD1. CDR3 length: 14 residues. Germline CDR1 reads MGHRA; CDR2 reads YSYEKL. After removal of 1 base from V and 8 bases from J, the junction contained 4 bases not matched to a gene. CDR3 bases: TGCGCCAGCAGCCAAGGACAGGGGGCAAGGGGCTACACCTTC. This translates into CASSQGQGARGYTF.

The rearrangement uses TRBV5-6 and TRBJ1-4, with D tentatively TRBD1 (6 bases). Germline lookup yields CDR1 SGHDT and CDR2 YYEEEE. The CDR3 contains 15 residues. Trimming pared 2 bases from V and 6 bases from J, leaving 14 bases between. In DNA form, the CDR3 reads TGTGCCAGCAGCTTAATGGGGACAAAAGATGAAAAACTGTTTTTT. It translates to CASSLMGTKDEKLFF.

The rearrangement links TRBV10-3 to TRBJ2-3; tentatively, D is TRBD2 (6 bases). CDR3 length: 16 residues. Germline loops: CDR1 ENHRY, CDR2 SYGVKD. The V gene lost 6 bases and the J gene lost 7 bases, with 23 bases spanning the gap. The CDR3 nucleotides read TGTGCCATCAGCCGCTTAAGCGGGCCCGGCGGGAATACGCAGTATTTT. Translating it yields CAISRLSGPGGNTQYF.

The chain couples TRBV28 to TRBJ1-1; D unresolved. CDR1 and CDR2 (germline): MDHEN, SYDVKM. The CDR3 has 13 residues. V was clipped by 7 bases and J by 1 base, with 10 bases between them. Written as DNA, the CDR3 is TGTGCCAGCATCCCTAGTGGGAACACTGAAGCTTTCTTT. It translates to CASIPSGNTEAFF.

The chain is built from TRBV5-1 and TRBJ2-3, with D maybe TRBD1 (6 bases). V lost 1 base and J lost 2, with 11 bases in between. CDR1 is SGHRS and CDR2 is YFSETQ in the germline V gene. CDR3 size: 15 residues. The CDR3 loop reads CASSLLGQHTDTQYF. The CDR3, as DNA: TGCGCCAGCAGCTTGTTGGGACAACACACAGATACGCAGTATTTT.

The chain couples TRBV5-1 to TRBJ1-2; TRBD1 might be the D (5 bases). The germline V gene encodes CDR1 SGHRS and CDR2 YFSETQ. This CDR3 is 16 amino acids long. V lost 5 bases, J lost 2 bases, and 19 bases lay in between. The CDR3 loop is CASSYRWVRDNYGYTF. In DNA, the CDR3 is TGCGCCAGCAGTTATCGGTGGGTCCGGGACAACTATGGCTACACCTTC. Filled out from reference TRBV5-1 and TRBJ1-2, the complete variable domain reads KAGVTQTPRYLIKTRGQQVTLSCSPISGHRSVSWYQQTPGQGLQFLFEYFSETQRNKGNFPGRFSGRQFSNSRSEMNVSTLELGDSALYLCASSYRWVRDNYGYTFGSGTRLTVV.

This clone was recorded a few times. The rearrangement links TRBV10-1 to TRBJ2-7; 12 nucleotides agree with TRBD2. V shed 2 bases and J 2 bases; nucleotides not matched to a gene: 7. The CDR3 is made up of 17 amino acids. Germline CDR1 is WNHNN and CDR2 is SYGVQD (reference sequence). The CDR3, as DNA: TGCGCCAGCAGTGAGGAGACTAGCGGGGGACTAGCCTACGAGCAGTACGTC. Translating it yields CASSEETSGGLAYEQYV.

V is TRBV19 and J is TRBJ1-3; D is uncertain. The CDR3 is 16 amino acids. CDR1 and CDR2 (germline): LNHDA, SQIVND (reference sequence). Between the trimmed V and J ends, which lost 0 bases and 0 bases, there was a span of 9 bases. Written as DNA, the CDR3 is TGTGCCAGTAGTATAGACCTGACGGGCTCTGGAAACACCATATATTTT. Its protein is CASSIDLTGSGNTIYF.

This chain links TRBV29-1 with TRBJ1-1, with D possibly matching TRBD1 (6 bases). CDR1 is SQVTM, CDR2 ANQGSEA, per germline. The CDR3 is 13 amino acids. V dropped 4 bases and J dropped 6 bases, with 15 bases sitting between them. The CDR3 region is CSVGSYRVSEAFF. CDR3 nucleotides: TGCAGCGTTGGGTCCTACAGGGTTTCTGAAGCTTTCTTT. The variable domain in full, with the rest retrieved from reference TRBV29-1 and TRBJ1-1, is SAVISQKPSRDICQRGTSLTIQCQVDSQVTMMFWYRQQPGQSLTLIATANQGSEATYESGFVIDKFPISRPNLTFSTLTVSNMSPEDSSIYLCSVGSYRVSEAFFGQGTRLTVV.

This clone has a single count. The CDR3 region is CASSLTYRGSPNGYTF. The CDR3 bases are TGCGCCAGCAGCTTAACATACAGGGGCTCCCCTAATGGCTACACCTTC. The chain is built from TRBV5-1 and TRBJ1-2; TRBD1 agrees at 7 bases. Germline CDR1 and CDR2: SGHRS and YFSETQ. J gave up 6 bases and V 2 bases, and 13 bases lay outside the gene matches. The CDR3 is 16 residues long.

CDR3 nucleotides: TGTGCCAGCACCGGGGGAGCGTATGGCTACACCTTC. It translates to CASTGGAYGYTF. The chain combines TRBV6-1 with TRBJ1-2; D is possibly TRBD1 (5 bases). The germline V gene has CDR1 MNHNS and CDR2 SASEGT. V was pared by 7 bases and J by 5 bases, with 11 bases between. CDR3 length: 12 amino acids.

The V and J genes are TRBV5-1 and TRBJ2-7, with 9 bases fitting TRBD1. This CDR3 has 14 amino acids. V lost 4 bases, J lost 7 bases, and 9 bases stayed unmatched. In germline, CDR1 is SGHRS, CDR2 YFSETQ. CDR3: CASSSGDREGEQYV. DNA for the CDR3: TGCGCCAGCAGCAGTGGGGACAGGGAGGGGGAGCAGTACGTC.

This chain joins TRBV19 and TRBJ1-1, with D unclear. Trimming shortened V by 1 base and J by 0 bases, and 12 bases separated the two germline ends. This CDR3 comprises 16 residues. Germline CDR1 and CDR2: LNHDA and SQIVND (reference sequence). CDR3 bases: TGTGCCAGTAGTATAGTGGGCAACCTGATGAACACTGAAGCTTTCTTT. It encodes CASSIVGNLMNTEAFF. Complete variable domain (other parts from reference TRBV19 and TRBJ1-1): DGGITQSPKYLFRKEGQNVTLSCEQNLNHDAMYWYRQDPGQGLRLIYYSQIVNDFQKGDIAEGYSVSREKKESFPLTVTSAQKNPTAFYLCASSIVGNLMNTEAFFGQGTRLTVV.

The genes are TRBV18 and TRBJ1-1, with D possibly being TRBD1 (6 bases). The CDR3 is made up of 16 amino acids. Trimming cost V 8 bases and J 0 bases, with 19 bases left between them. Germline V gene sequence: CDR1 KGHSH, CDR2 LQKENI. CDR3 sequence reads: CASTVSGGLLNTEAFF. Written as DNA, the CDR3 is TGTGCCAGCACTGTGTCTGGGGGCCTTTTGAACACTGAAGCTTTCTTT. Based on the CDR3 plus reference TRBV18 and TRBJ1-1, the full variable domain is NAGVMQNPRHLVRRRGQEARLRCSPMKGHSHVYWYRQLPEEGLKFMVYLQKENIIDESGMPKERFSAEFPKEGPSILRIQQVVRGDSAAYFCASTVSGGLLNTEAFFGQGTRLTVV.

The gene calls are TRBV7-2 and TRBJ2-3; TRBD2 matches 10 bases. The V and J ends lost 2 bases and 4 bases, in that order; junction bases with no gene match: 6. This CDR3 contains 16 residues. From germline, CDR1 is SGHTA and CDR2 FQGNSA. CDR3 loop: CASSLKASGGPDTQYF. CDR3 nucleotide sequence: TGTGCCAGCAGCTTAAAGGCTAGCGGGGGCCCAGATACGCAGTATTTT.

As DNA, the CDR3 is TGTGCCAGCAGCTTTTCCGGGGACTATGGCTACACCTTC. Translation gives CASSFSGDYGYTF. The chain is built from TRBV5-4 and TRBJ1-2, with unresolved D. With 2 bases removed from V and 3 bases from J, the gap between germline ends came to 8 bases. The CDR3 consists of 13 residues. Germline CDR1 is SGHNT and CDR2 is YYREEE (reference sequence).